The 20 T cell receptor beta chains listed next were all sequenced from one sample in a study of blood T cell repertoires in COVID-19. The repertoire was sequenced with immunoSEQ multiplex PCR; TCRdb's copy has only in-frame clones and lacks some. This table holds more than 110,000 clones, roughly four fifths found once. What was sequenced was peripheral blood. These receptors came from a woman older than 75 in a cohort sampled during active or convalescent COVID-19.

The table lists this clone with a few counts. The CDR3 DNA sequence: TGTGCCAGCACTACTCGGGGGGTCCCTGAAGCTTTCTTT. Its protein product is CASTTRGVPEAFF. The V gene is TRBV12-3 or TRBV12-4, the J gene TRBJ1-1; the D gene is possibly TRBD1 (5 bases). V lost 7 bases, J lost 6 bases, and 15 bases lay in between. The CDR3 extends over 13 amino acids.

The J gene is TRBJ2-1, the V gene TRBV3-1 (or the pseudogene TRBV3-2); 8 bases align to TRBD2. Looked up from germline, CDR1 is LGHDT and CDR2 is YNNKEL (reference sequence). Germline trimming cut 2 bases from V and 5 bases from J; bases unmatched to any gene: 8. CDR3 length: 16 residues. CDR3 DNA sequence: TGTGCCAGCAGCCAACCCCCCGGGGGGGCGGACAATGAGCAGTTCTTC. Residues: CASSQPPGGADNEQFF.

The table lists this clone with a count of one. The CDR3 DNA is TGTGCCAGCTCAATAAGACTTATTTCAACTAATGAAAAACTGTTTTTT. Amino acid sequence: CASSIRLISTNEKLFF. The chain couples TRBV18 to TRBJ1-4; D is uncertain. Germline V gene sequence: CDR1 KGHSH, CDR2 LQKENI. There are 16 residues in the CDR3. The V and J ends lost 5 bases and 0 bases respectively, with 13 bases between them.

To note about this clone: Other DNA sequences in this specimen translate into the identical CDR3. The chain has TRBV5-1 and TRBJ1-1; no reliable D call. CDR1 and CDR2 from the germline V gene are SGHRS and YFSETQ. The CDR3 has 13 residues. V lost 1 base to trimming and J lost 1 base, with 5 bases between them. The CDR3 region is CASSLSTNTEAFF. CDR3 in DNA: TGCGCCAGCAGCTTGAGCACGAACACTGAAGCTTTCTTT.

This chain joins TRBV24-1 and TRBJ2-3, with a weak D call TRBD2 (5 bases). Trimming pared 7 bases from V and 6 bases from J, leaving 19 bases between. This CDR3 has 15 residues. The V gene's germline CDR1 is KGHDR and CDR2 SFDVKD. CDR3 in amino acids: CATSASTGGTDTQYF. Here the CDR3 DNA reads TGTGCCACCAGCGCTTCGACCGGAGGTACGGATACGCAGTATTTT.

The J gene is TRBJ1-4, the V gene TRBV15, with D possibly being TRBD1 (5 bases). Germline CDR1 and CDR2: LNHNV and YYDKDF (reference sequence). With 0 bases removed from V and 6 bases from J, the gap between germline ends came to 11 bases. The CDR3 has 15 amino acids. This CDR3 is CATSRDRGLDEKLFF. CDR3 sequence (DNA): TGTGCCACCAGCAGAGATCGGGGGTTAGATGAAAAACTGTTTTTT. Full variable domain (missing parts from reference TRBV15 and TRBJ1-4): DAMVIQNPRYQVTQFGKPVTLSCSQTLNHNVMYWYQQKSSQAPKLLFHYYDKDFNNEADTPDNFQSRRPNTSFCFLDIRSPGLGDTAMYLCATSRDRGLDEKLFFGSGTQLSVL.

V and J are TRBV5-1 and TRBJ1-1, with D unresolved. The germline V and J ends were trimmed by 0 bases and 3 bases, with 12 bases remaining between them. The CDR3 has 15 residues. Germline CDR1 reads SGHRS; CDR2 reads YFSETQ. CDR3 amino acids: CASSLAGGGYTEAFF. The CDR3 coding sequence is TGCGCCAGCAGCTTGGCCGGTGGTGGTTACACTGAAGCTTTCTTT.

V is TRBV2 and J is TRBJ1-2, with 7 bases fitting TRBD1. Per germline, CDR1 SNHLY and CDR2 FYNNEI. V dropped 3 bases and J dropped 5; count of bases not matched to a gene: 3. CDR3 length: 13 amino acids. CDR3: CASSETGTYGYTF. The DNA of the CDR3 is TGTGCCAGCAGTGAGACAGGGACTTATGGCTACACCTTC.

This rearrangement joins TRBV6-6 to TRBJ1-3; D unclear. V was cut by 0 bases and J by 0 bases, with 9 bases left in between. The CDR3 is 16 amino acids. From germline, CDR1 is MNHNY and CDR2 SVGAGI (reference sequence). Here the CDR3 DNA reads TGTGCCAGCAGTTACTCGATTGTAGACTCTGGAAACACCATATATTTT. The encoded protein is CASSYSIVDSGNTIYF.

The CDR3 nucleotides are TGTGCCAGCAGCTCAAGGGCTGCGGGGGTCCACAATGAGCAGTTCTTC. Its protein product is CASSSRAAGVHNEQFF. J is TRBJ2-1 and V is TRBV7-3; 7 nucleotides align to TRBD2. The CDR3 loop spans 16 amino acids. Germline trimming cut 4 bases from V and 5 bases from J; bases unmatched to any gene: 11. Germline CDR1 reads SGHTA; CDR2 reads FQGTGA.

CDR3 in DNA: TGTGCCAGCAGTGCCCCTTATGGACAGGGTTATGGCTACACCTTC. This codes for CASSAPYGQGYGYTF. V and J are TRBV25-1 and TRBJ1-2, with 8 nucleotides matching TRBD1. CDR1 MGHDK and CDR2 SYGVNS come from the germline V gene. With V trimmed by 4 bases and J by 5 bases, 9 bases remained unmatched. The CDR3 has 15 amino acids.

The chain links TRBV7-9 to TRBJ1-2, with D unresolved. V was shortened by 4 bases and J by 7 bases, with 13 bases between the two germline ends. This CDR3 comprises 13 residues. Germline values: CDR1 SEHNR, CDR2 FQNEAQ (reference sequence). The CDR3: CASSSLRAGGYTF. Here the CDR3 DNA reads TGTGCCAGCAGCTCCCTACGAGCAGGTGGCTACACCTTC.

This clone was counted once. The gene calls are TRBV27 and TRBJ1-2, with D unresolved. Trimming shortened V by 3 bases and J by 4 bases, and 12 bases separated the two germline ends. Germline V gene sequence: CDR1 MNHEY, CDR2 SMNVEV (reference sequence). The CDR3 runs to 14 residues. The CDR3 DNA reads as TGTGCCAGCAGTTTGGCGGGGTCTCTCTATGGCTACACCTTC. It translates to CASSLAGSLYGYTF.

V usage is TRBV4-2 and J usage is TRBJ2-1, with D maybe TRBD1 (6 bases). V lost 3 bases to trimming and J lost 6 bases, with 15 bases between them. CDR3 size: 15 residues. The germline V gene has CDR1 LGHNA and CDR2 YNFKEQ. The CDR3: CASSQGTGKGNEQFF. The CDR3 nucleotides read TGTGCCAGCAGCCAGGGTACAGGGAAGGGCAATGAGCAGTTCTTC.

This clone was counted a single time. The chain carries TRBV18 and TRBJ2-3, with D perhaps matching TRBD2 (5 bases). This CDR3 has 15 residues. The germline V and J ends were trimmed by 2 bases and 2 bases, with 11 bases remaining between them. Germline values: CDR1 KGHSH, CDR2 LQKENI. CDR3 sequence (DNA): TGTGCCAGCTCACCAAGTGAGGGTCTCACAGATACGCAGTATTTT. Its protein product is CASSPSEGLTDTQYF.

The J gene is TRBJ2-2, the V gene TRBV19; D is possibly TRBD2 (7 bases). CDR1 is LNHDA and CDR2 is SQIVND in the germline V gene (reference sequence). The V and J ends lost 7 bases and 7 bases respectively, with 16 bases between them. The CDR3 loop spans 14 amino acids. For the CDR3, the DNA is TGTGCCAGTATGGGGGGGGCCTGGCACGGGGAGCTGTTTTTT. Translated, it gives CASMGGAWHGELFF.

This clone was counted between two and nine times. The chain combines TRBV10-3 with TRBJ2-7; tentative D call: TRBD1 (6 bases). CDR3 length: 12 amino acids. In germline, CDR1 is ENHRY, CDR2 SYGVKD. V was shortened by 6 bases and J by 4 bases, with 10 bases between the two germline ends. The CDR3 bases are TGTGCCATCAGCCCCAGGGGTTACGAGCAGTACGTC. Translating gives CAISPRGYEQYV.

The rearrangement uses TRBV6-1 and TRBJ1-2; D gene unclear. Germline CDR1 MNHNS, CDR2 SASEGT. There are 18 residues in the CDR3. Trimming shortened V by 4 bases and J by 0 bases, and 21 bases separated the two germline ends. As DNA, the CDR3 is TGTGCCAGCAGTGCCCGCATATCTCGGGTTGGTTCTAACTATGGCTACACCTTC. It is translated as CASSARISRVGSNYGYTF.

This sequence joins TRBV27 and TRBJ2-1, with 7 bases identical to TRBD1. The junction had 3 bases not matched to a gene; V was cut back by 1 base and J by 6 bases. The CDR3 spans 14 residues. Germline V gene data show CDR1 as MNHEY and CDR2 as SMNVEV (reference sequence). The CDR3 DNA is TGTGCCAGCAGTTTATTCCGGGACAGCAATGAGCAGTTCTTC. Protein: CASSLFRDSNEQFF.

The chain recombines TRBV9 with TRBJ1-5; possible D gene TRBD1, 6 bases. Trimming took off 2 bases at V and 11 bases at J, with 14 bases between the two ends. The CDR3 sequence is 13 residues long. CDR1 is SGDLS and CDR2 is YYNGEE in the germline V gene. The CDR3 nucleotides read TGTGCCAGCAGCGTTCTCCCTGAGGGGGCCCAGCATTTT. This translates into CASSVLPEGAQHF.